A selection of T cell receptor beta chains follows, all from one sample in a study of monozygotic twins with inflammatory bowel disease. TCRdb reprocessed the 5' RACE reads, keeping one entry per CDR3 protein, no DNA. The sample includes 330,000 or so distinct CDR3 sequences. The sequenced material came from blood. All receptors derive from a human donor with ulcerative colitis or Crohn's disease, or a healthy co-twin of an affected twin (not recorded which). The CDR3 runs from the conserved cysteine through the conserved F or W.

CSVLARSYNEQFF | TRBJ2-1 | 13 | TRBV29-1
CASSLRLAPTDTQYF | TRBJ2-3 | 15 | TRBV7-3
CASSLAGGSFYEQYF | TRBJ2-7 | 15 | TRBV7-6
CSAREEFYEQYF | TRBJ2-7 | 12 | TRBV20-1
CSVEGDRGLYEQYF | TRBJ2-7 | 14 | TRBV29-1
CASSSQTERGTEAFF | TRBJ1-1 | 15 | TRBV9
CASSQDRGGQFF | TRBJ2-1 | 12 | TRBV4-3
CASRQGLFQETQYF | TRBJ2-5 | 14 | TRBV2
CATAASQGTDTQYF | TRBJ2-3 | 14 | TRBV6-4
CSAREFGVAGARTDTQYF | TRBJ2-3 | 18 | TRBV20-1
CASSPKDRARYGYTF | TRBJ1-2 | 15 | TRBV18
CSARDGGSTDTQYF | TRBJ2-3 | 14 | TRBV20-1
CSAEAGSHLGYGYTF | TRBJ1-2 | 15 | TRBV29-1
CASSEGGKGGTEAFF | TRBJ1-1 | 15 | TRBV6-1
CASSPGRPYSNQPQHF | TRBJ1-5 | 16 | TRBV2
CASSPPDRGAETQYF | TRBJ2-5 | 15 | TRBV12-3/TRBV12-4
CASSASGSQYF | TRBJ2-3 | 11 | TRBV12-3/TRBV12-4
CASSVLDRGSQETQYF | TRBJ2-5 | 16 | TRBV9
CASSPGLAGGEQYF | TRBJ2-7 | 14 | TRBV3-1
CASNPVSSETQYF | TRBJ2-5 | 13 | TRBV6-6
CSVTQGTGNTEAFF | TRBJ1-1 | 14 | TRBV29-1
CASSFPRSAETQYF | TRBJ2-5 | 14 | TRBV28
CASSHSSVEQYF | TRBJ2-7 | 12 | TRBV7-9
CASSSIRDRGQFF | TRBJ2-1 | 13 | TRBV11-2
CASSYGSGSTDTQYF | TRBJ2-3 | 15 | TRBV6-2/TRBV6-3
CASSLWDPDSPLHF | TRBJ1-6 | 14 | TRBV28
CASSVVQANTETFF | TRBJ1-1 | 14 | TRBV9
CASSLALGSAGELFF | TRBJ2-2 | 15 | TRBV7-8
CASSLSGTGTPGYTF | TRBJ1-2 | 15 | TRBV18
CASSFLAGGADTQYF | TRBJ2-3 | 15 | TRBV7-9
CASSLPRSPLRVEQYF | TRBJ2-7 | 16 | TRBV28
CASSQETGGMNTEAFF | TRBJ1-1 | 16 | TRBV4-3
CASSLDGPSNYGYTF | TRBJ1-2 | 15 | TRBV5-1
CASSLGSGGNEQFF | TRBJ2-1 | 14 | TRBV11-3
CASSPGQVNQPQHF | TRBJ1-5 | 14 | TRBV12-3/TRBV12-4
CASSLEGNYEQYF | TRBJ2-7 | 13 | TRBV5-1
CASSLNGVRRVTNTEAFF | TRBJ1-1 | 18 | TRBV28
CASSRRDRQQETQYF | TRBJ2-5 | 15 | TRBV5-1
CSATRTSGSPNEQFF | TRBJ2-1 | 15 | TRBV20-1
CASSYSTFRDQPQHF | TRBJ1-5 | 15 | TRBV6-2/TRBV6-3
CASSSTVWGYTF | TRBJ1-2 | 12 | TRBV5-6
CASRTTGLSNQPQHF | TRBJ1-5 | 15 | TRBV19
CSAWRQVGNSPLHF | TRBJ1-6 | 14 | TRBV20-1
CASSPPGHPNSPLYNEQYF | TRBJ2-7 | 19 | TRBV28
CASGRVETQYF | TRBJ2-5 | 11 | TRBV6-5
CASNPPSGVEQFF | TRBJ2-1 | 13 | TRBV2
CASRQRGTDTQYF | TRBJ2-3 | 13 | TRBV5-1
CSANTRSSYNEQFF | TRBJ2-1 | 14 | TRBV20-1
CASSFTSGSGLDTQYF | TRBJ2-3 | 16 | TRBV7-9
CASSWTAGQTQYF | TRBJ2-5 | 13 | TRBV7-3
CSAGGPDGASTDTQYF | TRBJ2-3 | 16 | TRBV29-1
CASSYQGSGKSIDEQFF | TRBJ2-1 | 17 | TRBV11-3
CSAGGSGSSTDTQYF | TRBJ2-3 | 15 | TRBV20-1
CASSWDLAKNIQYF | TRBJ2-4 | 14 | TRBV5-6